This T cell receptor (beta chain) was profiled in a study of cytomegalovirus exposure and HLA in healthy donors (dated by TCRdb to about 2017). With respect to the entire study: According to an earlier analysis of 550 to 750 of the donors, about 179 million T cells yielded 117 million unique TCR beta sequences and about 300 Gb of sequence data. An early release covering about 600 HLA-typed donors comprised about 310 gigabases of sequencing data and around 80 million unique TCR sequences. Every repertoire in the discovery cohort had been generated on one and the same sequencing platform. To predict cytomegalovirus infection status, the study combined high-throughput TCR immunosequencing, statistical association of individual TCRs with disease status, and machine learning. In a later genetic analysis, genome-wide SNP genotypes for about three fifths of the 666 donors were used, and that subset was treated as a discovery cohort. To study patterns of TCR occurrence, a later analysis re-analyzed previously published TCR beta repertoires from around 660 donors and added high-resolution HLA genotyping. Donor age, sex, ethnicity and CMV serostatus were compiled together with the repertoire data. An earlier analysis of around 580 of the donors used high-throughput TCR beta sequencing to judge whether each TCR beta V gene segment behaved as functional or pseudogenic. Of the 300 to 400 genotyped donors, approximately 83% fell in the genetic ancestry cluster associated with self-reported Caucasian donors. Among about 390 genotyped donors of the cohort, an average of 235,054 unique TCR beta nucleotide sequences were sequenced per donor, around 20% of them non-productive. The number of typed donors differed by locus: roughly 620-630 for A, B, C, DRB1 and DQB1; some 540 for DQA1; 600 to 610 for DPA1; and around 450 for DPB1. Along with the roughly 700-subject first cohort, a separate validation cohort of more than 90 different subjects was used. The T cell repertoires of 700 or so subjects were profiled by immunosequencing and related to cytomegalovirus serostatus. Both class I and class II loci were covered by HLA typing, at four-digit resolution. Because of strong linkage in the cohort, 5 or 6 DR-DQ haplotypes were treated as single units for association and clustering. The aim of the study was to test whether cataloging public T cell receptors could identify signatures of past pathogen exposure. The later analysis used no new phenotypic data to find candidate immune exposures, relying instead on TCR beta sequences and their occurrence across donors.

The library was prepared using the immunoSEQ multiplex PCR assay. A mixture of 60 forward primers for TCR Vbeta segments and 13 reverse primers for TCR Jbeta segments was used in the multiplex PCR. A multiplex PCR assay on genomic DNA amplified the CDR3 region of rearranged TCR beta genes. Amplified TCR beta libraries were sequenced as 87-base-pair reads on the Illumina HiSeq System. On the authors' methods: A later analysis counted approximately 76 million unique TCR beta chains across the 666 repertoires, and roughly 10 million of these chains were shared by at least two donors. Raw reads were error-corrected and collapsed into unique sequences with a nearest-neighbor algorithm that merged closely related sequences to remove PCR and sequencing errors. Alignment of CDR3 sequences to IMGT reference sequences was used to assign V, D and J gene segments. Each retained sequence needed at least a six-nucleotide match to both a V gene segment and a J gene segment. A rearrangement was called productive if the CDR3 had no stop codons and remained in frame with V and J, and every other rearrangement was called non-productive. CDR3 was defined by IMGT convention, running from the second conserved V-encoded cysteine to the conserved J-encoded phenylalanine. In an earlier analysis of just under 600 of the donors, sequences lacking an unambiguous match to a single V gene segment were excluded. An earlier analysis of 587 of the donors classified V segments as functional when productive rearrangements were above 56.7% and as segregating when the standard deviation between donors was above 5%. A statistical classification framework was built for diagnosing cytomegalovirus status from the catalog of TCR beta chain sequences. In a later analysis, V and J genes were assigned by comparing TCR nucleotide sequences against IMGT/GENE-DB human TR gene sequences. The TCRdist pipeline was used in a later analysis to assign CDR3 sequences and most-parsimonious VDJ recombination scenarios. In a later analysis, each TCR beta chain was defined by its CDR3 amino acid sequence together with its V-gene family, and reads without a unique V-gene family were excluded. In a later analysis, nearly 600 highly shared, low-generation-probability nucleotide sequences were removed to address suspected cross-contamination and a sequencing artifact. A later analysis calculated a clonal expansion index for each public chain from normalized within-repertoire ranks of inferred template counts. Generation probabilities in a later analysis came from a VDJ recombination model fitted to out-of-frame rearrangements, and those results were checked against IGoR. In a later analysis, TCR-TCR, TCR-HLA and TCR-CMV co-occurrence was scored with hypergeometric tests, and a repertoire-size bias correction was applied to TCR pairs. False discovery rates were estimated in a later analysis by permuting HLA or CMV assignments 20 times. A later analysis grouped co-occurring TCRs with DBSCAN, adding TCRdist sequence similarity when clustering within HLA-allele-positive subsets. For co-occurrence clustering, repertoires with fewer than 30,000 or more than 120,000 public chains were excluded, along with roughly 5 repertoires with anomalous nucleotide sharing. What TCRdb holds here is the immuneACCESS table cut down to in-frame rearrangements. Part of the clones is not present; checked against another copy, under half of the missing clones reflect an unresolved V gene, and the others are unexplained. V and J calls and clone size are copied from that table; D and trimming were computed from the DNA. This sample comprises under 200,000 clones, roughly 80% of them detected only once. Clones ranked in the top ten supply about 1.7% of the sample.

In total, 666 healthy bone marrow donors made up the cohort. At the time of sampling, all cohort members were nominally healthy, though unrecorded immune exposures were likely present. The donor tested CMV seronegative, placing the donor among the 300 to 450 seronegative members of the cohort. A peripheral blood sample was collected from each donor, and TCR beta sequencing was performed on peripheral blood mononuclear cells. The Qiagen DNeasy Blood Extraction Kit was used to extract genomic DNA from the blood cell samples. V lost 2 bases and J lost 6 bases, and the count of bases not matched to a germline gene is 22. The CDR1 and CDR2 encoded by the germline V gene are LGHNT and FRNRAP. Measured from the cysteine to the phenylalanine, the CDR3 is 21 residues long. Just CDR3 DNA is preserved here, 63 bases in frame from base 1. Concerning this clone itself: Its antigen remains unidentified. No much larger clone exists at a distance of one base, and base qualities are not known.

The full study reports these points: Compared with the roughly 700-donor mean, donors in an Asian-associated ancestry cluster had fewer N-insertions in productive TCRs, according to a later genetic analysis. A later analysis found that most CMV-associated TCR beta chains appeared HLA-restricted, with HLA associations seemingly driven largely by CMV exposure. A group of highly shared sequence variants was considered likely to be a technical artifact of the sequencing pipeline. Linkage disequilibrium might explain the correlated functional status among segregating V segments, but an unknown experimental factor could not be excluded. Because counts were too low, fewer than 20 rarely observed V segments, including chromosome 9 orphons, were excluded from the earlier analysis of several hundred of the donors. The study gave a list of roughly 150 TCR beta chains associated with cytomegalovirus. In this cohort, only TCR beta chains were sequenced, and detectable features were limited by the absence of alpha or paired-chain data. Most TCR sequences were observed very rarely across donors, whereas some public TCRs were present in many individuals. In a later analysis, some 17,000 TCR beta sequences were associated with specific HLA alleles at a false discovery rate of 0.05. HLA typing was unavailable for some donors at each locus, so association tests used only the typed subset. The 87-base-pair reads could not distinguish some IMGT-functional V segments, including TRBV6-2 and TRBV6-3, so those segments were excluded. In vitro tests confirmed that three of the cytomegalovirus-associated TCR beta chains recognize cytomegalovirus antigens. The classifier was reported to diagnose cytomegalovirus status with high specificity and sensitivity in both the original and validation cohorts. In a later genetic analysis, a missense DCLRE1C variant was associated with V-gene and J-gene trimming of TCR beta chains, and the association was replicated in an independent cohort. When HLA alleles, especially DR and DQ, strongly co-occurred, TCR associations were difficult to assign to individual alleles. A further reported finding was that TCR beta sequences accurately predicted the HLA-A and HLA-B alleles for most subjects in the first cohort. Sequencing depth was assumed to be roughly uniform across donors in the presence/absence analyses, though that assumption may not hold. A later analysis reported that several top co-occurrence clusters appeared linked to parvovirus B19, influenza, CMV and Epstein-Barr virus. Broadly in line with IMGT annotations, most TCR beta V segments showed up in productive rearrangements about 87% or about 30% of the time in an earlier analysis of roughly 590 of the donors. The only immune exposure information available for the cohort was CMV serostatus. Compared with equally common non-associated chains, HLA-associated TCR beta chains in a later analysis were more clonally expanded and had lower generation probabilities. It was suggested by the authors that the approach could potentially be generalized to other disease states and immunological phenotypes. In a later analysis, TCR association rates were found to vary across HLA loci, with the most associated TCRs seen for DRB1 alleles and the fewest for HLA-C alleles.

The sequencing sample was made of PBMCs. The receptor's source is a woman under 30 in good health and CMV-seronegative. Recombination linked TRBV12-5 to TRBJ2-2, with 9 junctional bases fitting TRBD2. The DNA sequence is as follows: TGTGCTAGTGGTTTGCCGGCCCTGGTTGCGGGAGGGCCCAGGGGCGCCGGGGAGCTGTTTTTT. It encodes CASGLPALVAGGPRGAGELFF.